Listed below are T cell receptor beta chains from one sample, sequenced in a study of cytomegalovirus exposure and HLA in healthy donors. The assay was immunoSEQ multiplex PCR, and TCRdb's table has in-frame clones only and misses some. Of 200,000 or so clones in the sample, roughly 80% are singletons; the top ten hold under 7.5%. The specimen was PBMCs. All receptors derive from a woman in her fifties or sixties in good health and CMV-seropositive. Both conserved end residues are part of each CDR3. Fields, in order: D gene, J gene, CDR3 length, V gene, clone size, CDR3 protein, CDR3 DNA. The D gene is left open where the match is weak. Part of the rows lack a size; the others show once, few, many or a class for expanded clones.

TRBD2 | TRBJ2-3 | 17 | TRBV5-4 | NA | CASSPGLAGVRADTQYF | TGTGCCAGCAGCCCGGGACTAGCGGGAGTGCGGGCAGATACGCAGTATTTT
TRBD2 | TRBJ2-5 | 14 | TRBV19 | NA | CASSIAAGAETQYF | TGTGCCAGTAGTATCGCCGCGGGAGCAGAGACCCAGTACTTC
TRBD1 | TRBJ1-1 | 17 | TRBV5-5 | NA | CASRKGTGVALNTEAFF | TGTGCCAGCAGAAAAGGGACAGGGGTGGCCTTGAACACTGAAGCTTTCTTT
TRBD2 | TRBJ2-7 | 15 | TRBV5-1 | NA | CASSLSGGFYGEQYF | TGCGCCAGCAGCCTTAGCGGGGGGTTTTACGGGGAGCAGTACTTC
NA | TRBJ2-1 | 14 | TRBV11-2 | NA | CASSLRLYDNEQFF | TGTGCCAGCAGCTTACGACTCTACGACAATGAGCAGTTCTTC
NA | TRBJ2-1 | 22 | TRBV29-1 | NA | CSVEDWAGGGRTGVRSYNEQFF | TGCAGCGTTGAAGATTGGGCTGGGGGAGGTAGGACGGGAGTAAGGTCCTACAATGAGCAGTTCTTC
NA | TRBJ2-7 | 17 | TRBV27 | NA | CASSLMASGGGIYEQYF | TGTGCCAGCAGTTTAATGGCTAGCGGAGGGGGGATATACGAGCAGTACTTC
TRBD1 | TRBJ1-2 | 12 | TRBV29-1 | few | CSVGTGAKGYTF | TGCAGCGTTGGGACAGGGGCGAAGGGCTACACCTTC
TRBD1 | TRBJ2-5 | 15 | TRBV5-1 | NA | CASSLGTGVAETQYF | TGCGCCAGCAGCTTGGGGACAGGGGTAGCGGAGACCCAGTACTTC
TRBD2 | TRBJ2-7 | 14 | TRBV27 | NA | CASSYTSGSYEQYF | TGTGCCAGCAGTTATACTAGCGGCTCCTACGAGCAGTACTTC
NA | TRBJ1-6 | 16 | TRBV2 | NA | CASSEAPGTYNSPLHF | TGTGCCAGCAGTGAAGCGCCAGGAACCTATAATTCACCCCTCCACTTT
TRBD1 | TRBJ2-5 | 15 | TRBV13 | NA | CASSLGGGQQETQYF | TGTGCCAGCAGCTTAGGTGGGGGACAGCAAGAGACCCAGTACTTC
TRBD2 | TRBJ2-3 | 15 | TRBV7-9 | NA | CASSPPMTSARTQYF | TGTGCCAGCAGCCCACCTATGACTAGCGCAAGGACGCAGTATTTT
TRBD1 | TRBJ1-5 | 15 | TRBV15 | NA | CATSWGQGSRQPQHF | TGTGCCACCAGCTGGGGACAGGGCAGCCGGCAGCCCCAGCATTTT
NA | TRBJ2-7 | 12 | TRBV5-4 | NA | CASSGDTYEQYF | TGTGCCAGCAGCGGCGACACCTACGAGCAGTACTTC
NA | TRBJ1-5 | 15 | TRBV28 | NA | CASSFRGYSNQPQHF | TGTGCCAGCAGTTTTCGGGGATACAGCAATCAGCCCCAGCATTTT
TRBD2 | TRBJ2-1 | 14 | TRBV7-2 | NA | CASSLGGSAGAEFF | TGTGCCAGCAGCTTAGGAGGCTCAGCGGGGGCCGAGTTCTTC
NA | TRBJ1-5 | 14 | TRBV6-5 | NA | CASSTGSSNQPQHF | TGTGCCAGCAGTACAGGTTCTAGCAATCAGCCCCAGCATTTT
NA | TRBJ2-1 | 14 | TRBV19 | NA | CASSIQGSYNEQFF | TGTGCCAGTAGTATCCAGGGTTCCTACAATGAGCAGTTCTTC
TRBD2 | TRBJ2-7 | 16 | TRBV4-1 | once | CASSQPTSGRYYEQYF | TGCGCCAGCAGCCAACCTACTAGCGGGAGATACTACGAGCAGTACTTC
NA | TRBJ2-1 | 14 | TRBV18 | few | CASSPLGTYNEQFF | TGTGCCAGCTCACCCCTAGGCACCTACAATGAGCAGTTCTTC
NA | TRBJ2-3 | 15 | TRBV7-9 | once | CSSSPQTGTTDTQYF | TGTTCCAGCAGCCCTCAGACAGGGACTACAGATACGCAGTATTTT
NA | TRBJ1-1 | 14 | TRBV7-3 | NA | CASSLNPGNTEAFF | TGTGCCAGCAGCTTAAACCCGGGGAACACTGAAGCTTTCTTT
TRBD1 | TRBJ2-3 | 14 | TRBV11-2 | NA | CASSLRQGVDTQYF | TGTGCCAGCAGCCTCCGACAGGGGGTAGATACGCAGTATTTT
NA | TRBJ1-3 | 16 | TRBV7-9 | NA | CSSSSPRTSSGNTIYF | TGTTCCAGCAGCTCCCCAAGGACATCCTCTGGAAACACCATATATTTT
NA | TRBJ1-1 | 15 | TRBV4-3 | once | CASSQAPGERTEAFF | TGCGCCAGCAGCCAAGCTCCCGGGGAAAGGACTGAAGCTTTCTTT
NA | TRBJ1-6 | 14 | TRBV5-1 | NA | CASSSGTGDSPLHF | TGCGCCAGCAGTTCCGGCACAGGTGATTCACCCCTCCACTTT
TRBD1 | TRBJ1-6 | 14 | TRBV6-1 | NA | CASSRDRKNSPLHF | TGTGCCAGCAGCCGGGACAGGAAGAATTCACCCCTCCACTTT
TRBD2 | TRBJ2-7 | 14 | TRBV27 | NA | CASRTLSGNDEQYF | TGTGCCAGCAGAACCCTTAGCGGGAATGACGAGCAGTACTTC
NA | TRBJ2-1 | 14 | TRBV11-3 | few | CASSRRDKDNEQFF | TGTGCCAGCAGCCGCCGGGACAAGGACAATGAGCAGTTCTTC
NA | TRBJ2-3 | 14 | TRBV7-9 | NA | CSSSLEQNTDTQYF | TGTTCCAGCAGCTTAGAGCAAAACACAGATACGCAGTATTTT
NA | TRBJ2-6 | 16 | TRBV27 | NA | CASSRRAGYGANVLTF | TGTGCCAGCAGTCGGAGGGCAGGGTATGGGGCCAACGTCCTGACTTTC
NA | TRBJ2-1 | 10 | TRBV6-1 | NA | CATRGSKPFF | TGTGCCACCCGCGGGTCGAAGCCGTTCTTC
TRBD2 | TRBJ2-2 | 15 | TRBV7-9 | NA | CASSRAGGGTGELFF | TGTGCCAGCAGCCGAGCGGGAGGCGGGACCGGGGAGCTGTTTTTT
TRBD1 | TRBJ2-6 | 17 | TRBV2 | NA | CASSAGQGIAGANVLTF | TGTGCCAGCAGCGCCGGACAGGGGATTGCGGGGGCCAACGTCCTGACTTTC
TRBD1 | TRBJ2-1 | 15 | TRBV4-1 | NA | CASLPRQGNNPQQFF | TGCGCCAGCTTACCCCGACAGGGAAATAACCCACAGCAGTTCTTC
NA | TRBJ1-5 | 13 | TRBV19 | once | CASSTGIAQPQHF | TGTGCCAGTAGTACAGGTATCGCACAGCCCCAGCATTTT
NA | TRBJ2-6 | 16 | TRBV7-9 | NA | CASSPGLYSGANVLTF | TGTGCCAGCAGCCCTGGACTGTACTCTGGGGCCAACGTCCTGACTTTC
NA | TRBJ1-2 | 13 | TRBV30 | once | CAWSGDILYGYTF | TGTGCCTGGAGTGGTGACATCCTTTATGGCTACACCTTC
NA | TRBJ1-5 | 17 | TRBV27 | NA | CASSLSRRTDSNQPQHF | TGTGCCAGCAGTTTATCGAGGCGGACAGATAGCAATCAGCCCCAGCATTTT
NA | TRBJ2-5 | 13 | TRBV19 | NA | CASSLRTDETQYF | TGTGCCAGTAGTCTCCGGACTGACGAGACCCAGTACTTC
NA | TRBJ2-1 | 15 | TRBV7-2 | NA | CASSLNPGNYNEQFF | TGTGCCAGCAGCTTAAATCCGGGAAACTACAATGAGCAGTTCTTC
NA | TRBJ1-2 | 11 | TRBV20-1 | NA | CSARETGGYTF | TGCAGTGCTCGTGAAACGGGTGGCTACACCTTC
TRBD1 | TRBJ1-2 | 14 | TRBV7-9 | NA | CASSLGQGEVGYTF | TGTGCCAGCAGCTTAGGACAGGGGGAAGTTGGCTACACCTTC
TRBD1 | TRBJ1-5 | 14 | TRBV19 | NA | CASSFDRGSQPQHF | TGTGCCAGTAGTTTTGACAGGGGGAGTCAGCCCCAGCATTTT
NA | TRBJ2-7 | 16 | TRBV21-1 | NA | CASSKGLAGDSYEQYF | TGTGCCAGCAGCAAGGGACTAGCGGGCGATTCCTACGAGCAGTACTTC
TRBD1 | TRBJ2-7 | 14 | TRBV18 | NA | CASIPGTGGYEQYF | TGTGCCAGCATCCCCGGGACAGGGGGCTACGAGCAGTACTTC
TRBD1 | TRBJ2-1 | 13 | TRBV9 | NA | CASSGTGKNEQFF | TGTGCCAGCAGCGGGACAGGGAAGAATGAGCAGTTCTTC
NA | TRBJ1-4 | 13 | TRBV6-5 | NA | CASRRGGDEKLFF | TGTGCCAGCAGAAGGGGAGGGGATGAAAAACTGTTTTTT
NA | TRBJ1-3 | 14 | TRBV27 | NA | CASSPYKNGNTIYF | TGTGCCAGCAGCCCATACAAGAATGGAAACACCATATATTTT
TRBD1 | TRBJ1-5 | 18 | TRBV7-8 | NA | CASSPGVDRGHGNQPQHF | TGTGCCAGCAGCCCAGGAGTAGACAGGGGGCATGGCAATCAGCCCCAGCATTTT
NA | TRBJ2-3 | 14 | TRBV9 | NA | CASSAGTSTDTQYF | TGTGCCAGCAGCGCGGGAACCTCCACAGATACGCAGTATTTT
NA | TRBJ2-6 | 16 | TRBV15 | NA | CATSRDTGTGANGLTF | TGTGCCACCAGCAGAGATACAGGGACCGGGGCCAACGGCCTGACTTTC
TRBD2 | TRBJ2-7 | 15 | TRBV6-4 | NA | CASSKGLAGVAEQYF | TGTGCCAGCAGTAAGGGACTAGCGGGAGTCGCCGAGCAGTACTTC
TRBD1 | TRBJ1-1 | 14 | TRBV19 | NA | CASNSGQGNTEAFF | TGTGCCAGTAACTCGGGACAGGGGAACACTGAAGCTTTCTTT
NA | TRBJ1-4 | 14 | TRBV5-4 | NA | CASSLSPTNEKLFF | TGTGCCAGCAGCTTGAGCCCAACTAATGAAAAACTGTTTTTT
TRBD1 | TRBJ2-2 | 15 | TRBV5-6 | NA | CASSASTGAPGELFF | TGTGCCAGCAGCGCGTCGACAGGGGCGCCCGGGGAGCTGTTTTTT
TRBD2 | TRBJ2-1 | 15 | TRBV10-2 | NA | CASITGTSGSPEQFF | TGCGCCAGCATCACCGGGACTAGCGGGAGTCCTGAGCAGTTCTTC
TRBD2 | TRBJ2-2 | 15 | TRBV10-3 | few | CAIRTSGTGTGELFF | TGTGCCATCAGAACTAGCGGTACGGGCACCGGGGAGCTGTTTTTT
TRBD2 | TRBJ2-3 | 16 | TRBV5-4 | few | CASSLGPLAGVDTQYF | TGTGCCAGCAGCTTGGGCCCTCTAGCGGGGGTGGATACGCAGTATTTT